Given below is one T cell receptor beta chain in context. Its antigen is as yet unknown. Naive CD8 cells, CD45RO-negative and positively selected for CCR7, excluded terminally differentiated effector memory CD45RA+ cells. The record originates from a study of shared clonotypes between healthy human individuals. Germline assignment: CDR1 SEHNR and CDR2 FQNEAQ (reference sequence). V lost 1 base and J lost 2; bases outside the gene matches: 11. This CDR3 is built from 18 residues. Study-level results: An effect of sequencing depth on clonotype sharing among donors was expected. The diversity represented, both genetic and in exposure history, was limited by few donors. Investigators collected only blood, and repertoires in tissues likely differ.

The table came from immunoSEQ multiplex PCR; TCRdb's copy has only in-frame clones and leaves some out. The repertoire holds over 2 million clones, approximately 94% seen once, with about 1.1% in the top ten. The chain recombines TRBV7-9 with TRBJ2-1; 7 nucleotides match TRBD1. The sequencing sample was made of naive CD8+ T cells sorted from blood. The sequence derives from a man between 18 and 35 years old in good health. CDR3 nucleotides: TGTGCCAGCAGCTTAGAGTTGGGGGACAGTGCCCCCTACAATGAGCAGTTCTTC. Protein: CASSLELGDSAPYNEQFF.